This note documents a single TCR beta chain sequence. The data derive from a study of T cell repertoires in cytomegalovirus infection. Whole-study context: Matching HLA type and CMV infection were both indicated by public TCR beta signatures.

MiXCR, applied by TCRdb to the reads, yields one record per CDR3 protein. The profile shows fewer than 550,000 distinct CDR3 sequences, about a quarter of them singletons. Trimming pared 0 bases from V and 2 bases from J, leaving 10 bases between. The CDR3 has 15 amino acids. Germline assignment: CDR1 SGHVT and CDR2 SQSDAQ. What was sequenced was PBMCs. This chain links TRBV7-4 with TRBJ1-1, with D possibly matching TRBD1 (5 bases). This TCR was sampled from a human donor in good health (CMV status not recorded). Some clones in this sample may be carry-over from other donors' samples. The CDR3 loop reads CASSLAGGSNTEAFF. The CDR3 DNA is TGTGCCAGCAGCTTAGCGGGGGGATCTAACACTGAAGCTTTCTTT. The whole variable domain, filled in from reference TRBV7-4 and TRBJ1-1, reads GAGVSQSPRYKVAKRGRDVALRCDSISGHVTLYWYRQTLGQGSEVLTYSQSDAQRDKSGRPSGRFSAERPERSVSTLKIQRTEQGDSAVYLCASSLAGGSNTEAFFGQGTRLTVV.